Listed below are T cell receptor beta chains from one sample, sequenced in a study of T cells in localized non-small cell lung cancer. Generated by immunoSEQ multiplex PCR, the TCRdb table keeps only in-frame clones and is missing some. Of over 15,000 clones listed, 70% to 90% are singletons. The starting material was peripheral blood, obtained before any cancer treatment. These receptors were obtained from a male donor at least 60 years old with stage I lung adenocarcinoma. CDR3s include the opening cysteine and the closing phenylalanine or tryptophan. The D gene is left open where the match is weak. Where a row states a size, it is once, few, many or the class of an expanded clone; other rows omit it.

v_call	d_call	clone_size	j_call	cdr3_aa	cdr3_nt
TRBV6-1	.	once	TRBJ2-7	CASSDPVGGASYEQYF	TGTGCCAGCAGTGATCCGGTCGGGGGCGCATCCTACGAGCAGTACTTC
TRBV30	.	once	TRBJ1-4	CAWSVGQFEKLFF	TGTGCCTGGAGTGTAGGACAATTCGAAAAACTGTTTTTT
TRBV6-5	.	.	TRBJ2-7	CASRSRTVYYEQYF	TGTGCCAGCAGATCAAGGACAGTGTACTACGAGCAGTACTTC
TRBV28	.	few	TRBJ1-2	CVTASANYGYTF	TGTGTCACTGCCAGCGCAAACTATGGCTACACCTTC
TRBV30	.	.	TRBJ2-5	CAWSGTPKTQYF	TGTGCCTGGAGTGGGACTCCCAAGACCCAGTACTTC
TRBV6-5	.	.	TRBJ1-5	CASSYSMVVGQPQHF	TGTGCCAGCAGTTACTCGATGGTCGTCGGACAGCCCCAGCATTTT
TRBV2	.	.	TRBJ2-6	CASTPASGANVLTF	TGTGCCAGCACCCCCGCCTCTGGGGCCAACGTCCTGACTTTC
TRBV5-5	.	once	TRBJ1-4	CASSTTRGLDEKLFF	TGTGCCAGCAGCACGACCAGGGGACTGGATGAAAAACTGTTTTTT
TRBV18	.	.	TRBJ1-2	CASSPTGPGDGYTF	TGCGCCAGCTCACCAACCGGTCCAGGGGATGGCTACACCTTC
TRBV21-1	.	.	TRBJ2-3	CASSKVQFIRGGGDTQYF	TGTGCCAGCAGCAAAGTTCAGTTTATTAGAGGTGGCGGAGATACGCAGTATTTT
TRBV7-9	.	.	TRBJ1-1	CASSRLGIEAFF	TGTGCCAGCAGCCGCCTGGGGATTGAAGCTTTCTTT
TRBV13	TRBD1	once	TRBJ1-2	CASSSGPSGGYGYTF	TGTGCCAGCAGCTCAGGACCTTCAGGGGGCTATGGCTACACCTTC
TRBV4-1	TRBD1	.	TRBJ1-2	CASSQEGTEANYGYTF	TGCGCCAGCAGCCAAGAGGGGACAGAAGCTAACTATGGCTACACCTTC
TRBV4-2	.	.	TRBJ1-5	CASSQDLGGLYSNQPQHF	TGTGCCAGCAGCCAAGACCTAGGCGGGCTTTATAGCAATCAGCCCCAGCATTTT
TRBV28	TRBD1	.	TRBJ2-5	CASNSVTGWETQYF	TGTGCCAGCAATTCTGTGACAGGGTGGGAGACCCAGTACTTC
TRBV28	.	.	TRBJ1-2	CASSSQGLYGYTF	TGTGCCAGCAGTTCACAGGGTCTCTATGGCTACACCTTC
TRBV7-9	TRBD1	.	TRBJ2-5	CASSSWTGEETQYF	TGTGCCAGCAGCTCTTGGACAGGGGAAGAGACCCAGTACTTC
TRBV27	.	.	TRBJ2-2	CASRGRGGTGELFF	TGTGCCAGCAGGGGAAGGGGAGGCACCGGGGAGCTGTTTTTT
TRBV5-1	TRBD1	few	TRBJ1-4	CASSFTGVNEKLFF	TGCGCCAGCAGCTTTACAGGGGTTAATGAAAAACTGTTTTTT
TRBV5-1	.	.	TRBJ1-4	CASSDSGGAEKLFF	TGCGCCAGCTCGGATTCTGGGGGCGCCGAAAAACTGTTTTTT
TRBV19	.	.	TRBJ2-3	CASSLQGNSDTQYF	TGTGCCAGTAGTCTCCAGGGGAACTCAGATACGCAGTATTTT
TRBV14	.	.	TRBJ1-6	CASSPQGPLNSPLHF	TGTGCCAGCAGCCCTCAGGGGCCCCTTAATTCACCCCTCCACTTT
TRBV5-1	.	.	TRBJ2-6	CASSLDWPSGANVLTF	TGCGCCAGCAGCTTGGATTGGCCCTCTGGGGCCAACGTCCTGACTTTC
TRBV4-1	TRBD1	.	TRBJ1-1	CASFSTRDRVAFF	TGCGCCAGCTTCTCCACTCGGGACAGGGTGGCTTTCTTT